What follows are 10 T cell receptor beta chains derived from one specimen sequenced in a study of cytomegalovirus exposure and HLA in healthy donors. Use of 60 Vbeta and 13 Jbeta primers characterized the PCR. Produced via immunoSEQ multiplex PCR; TCRdb's table is partial and in-frame only. The data contain 150,000 to 200,000 clones, almost 80% of them singletons. The material sequenced was PBMCs. These receptors were obtained from a man aged 18 to 35 in good health and CMV-seropositive.

This chain joins TRBV5-1 and TRBJ2-7, with D possibly TRBD2 on 6 matching bases. V gave up 2 bases and J gave up 3 bases, with 15 bases separating them. This CDR3 is 15 amino acids long. Per germline, CDR1 SGHRS and CDR2 YFSETQ. The CDR3 DNA is TGCGCCAGCAGCTTAAATGGCGGGATTTACTACGAGCAGTACTTC. Translation gives CASSLNGGIYYEQYF.

The J gene is TRBJ1-2, the V gene TRBV14; no reliable D call. Germline V lookup: CDR1 SGHDN, CDR2 FVKESK. V lost 10 bases and J lost 8, with 14 bases in between. CDR3 size: 11 residues. The CDR3 protein is CATGDGGGYTF. The CDR3 DNA reads TGTGCCACCGGAGACGGCGGGGGCTACACCTTC.

V and J are TRBV18 and TRBJ2-3, with a weak D call TRBD2 (6 bases). The germline CDR1 and CDR2 sequences are KGHSH and LQKENI. With 0 bases removed from V and 1 base from J, the gap between germline ends came to 17 bases. The CDR3 length is 18 residues. The CDR3 is CASSPPGPVGGRTDTQYF. In DNA form, the CDR3 reads TGTGCCAGCTCACCACCGGGTCCAGTGGGGGGACGCACAGATACGCAGTATTTT.

The rearrangement joins TRBV19 to TRBJ2-2; no definite D call. Trimming pared 5 bases from V and 0 bases from J, leaving 10 bases between. Germline CDR1 reads LNHDA; CDR2 reads SQIVND (reference sequence). This CDR3 region has 15 residues. The chain's CDR3 is CASSPRHANTGELFF. The CDR3 region has the DNA TGTGCCAGTAGTCCACGACACGCGAACACCGGGGAGCTGTTTTTT.

This clone occurred a few times. The chain uses TRBV27 and TRBJ1-4; D gene ambiguous. From germline, CDR1 is MNHEY and CDR2 SMNVEV (reference sequence). The CDR3 length is 14 residues. The V gene lost 5 bases and the J gene lost 8 bases, with 15 bases spanning the gap. DNA for the CDR3: TGTGCCAGCAGTCCTCTATCCCCAGGCGAAAAACTGTTTTTT. This gives the protein CASSPLSPGEKLFF.

The chain couples TRBV23-1 to TRBJ2-2, with 10 nucleotides matching TRBD1. TRBV23-1 is marked as an open reading frame, function uncertain. V lost 2 bases, J lost 7 bases, and 13 bases stayed unmatched. This CDR3 comprises 18 residues. CDR3 amino acids: CASSQHAAGTGVVGELFF. The CDR3, as DNA: TGCGCCAGCAGTCAACACGCGGCCGGGACAGGGGTTGTCGGGGAGCTGTTTTTT.

This sequence joins TRBV4-3 and TRBJ2-5, with D maybe TRBD2 (5 bases). Deletions cut 2 bases from V and 5 bases from J, with 9 bases between. Germline V gives CDR1 LGHNA, CDR2 YSLEER. The CDR3 is 13 residues long. In DNA, the CDR3 is TGCGCCAGCAGCCAATCTAGCTGGGAGACCCAGTACTTC. Translated: CASSQSSWETQYF.

J is TRBJ2-1 and V is TRBV5-6; D remains unclear. Germline loops: CDR1 SGHDT, CDR2 YYEEEE. Trimming took 0 bases from V and 5 from J, leaving 15 bases between them. The CDR3 consists of 16 residues. The chain's CDR3 is CASSLAPPPPNNEQFF. The CDR3 DNA is TGTGCCAGCAGCTTGGCCCCACCCCCGCCTAACAATGAGCAGTTCTTC.

The chain couples TRBV19 to TRBJ1-1; TRBD1 matches 7 bases. The CDR3 extends over 13 amino acids. J lost 4 bases, V lost 5 bases, and 4 bases had no gene match. CDR1 is LNHDA, CDR2 SQIVND, per germline (reference sequence). CDR3 sequence: CASSSQGGTEAFF. CDR3 DNA: TGTGCCAGTAGTTCTCAGGGGGGCACTGAAGCTTTCTTT.

V gene TRBV2 combines with J gene TRBJ2-5; 13 nucleotides align to TRBD2. Germline V gene data show CDR1 as SNHLY and CDR2 as FYNNEI. This CDR3 is 15 amino acids long. J lost 5 bases, V lost 5 bases, and 5 bases had no gene match. The CDR3 is CASSQGLAGRETQYF. In DNA, the CDR3 is TGTGCCAGCAGTCAGGGACTAGCGGGAAGGGAGACCCAGTACTTC.